Listed below are T cell receptor beta chains from one sample, sequenced in a study of T cell repertoires in ileal Crohn's disease. This table comes from immunoSEQ multiplex PCR, and its TCRdb copy is limited to in-frame clones, with some not included. The sample records about 30,000 clones, roughly 81% being singletons. The specimen was ileal tissue. The source of these receptors is an adult with Crohn's disease. CDR3s include the opening cysteine and the closing phenylalanine or tryptophan. The D gene is left open where the match is weak. Size is stated for part of the rows, as once, few or many counts, or as a class when the clone is expanded.

J gene: TRBJ2-5; V gene: TRBV10-3; D gene: TRBD2; clone size: .; CDR3 protein: CATGWAGEGGETQYF; CDR3 DNA: TGTGCCACCGGGTGGGCGGGGGAAGGCGGAGAGACCCAGTACTTC
J gene: TRBJ1-2; V gene: TRBV11-2; D gene: .; clone size: few; CDR3 protein: CASSLVAGNYGYTF; CDR3 DNA: TGTGCCAGCAGCTTAGTGGCGGGTAACTATGGCTACACCTTC
J gene: TRBJ1-2; V gene: TRBV6-6; D gene: .; clone size: .; CDR3 protein: CASIHRRDFYGYTF; CDR3 DNA: TGTGCCAGCATCCATCGTCGGGATTTCTATGGCTACACCTTC
J gene: TRBJ2-1; V gene: TRBV7-2; D gene: .; clone size: .; CDR3 protein: CASSRQQGSYNEQFF; CDR3 DNA: TGTGCCAGCAGCCGTCAGCAGGGCTCCTACAATGAGCAGTTCTTC
J gene: TRBJ2-3; V gene: TRBV5-1; D gene: .; clone size: .; CDR3 protein: CASSLPRSTDTQYF; CDR3 DNA: TGCGCCAGCAGCTTGCCCCGTAGCACAGATACGCAGTATTTT
J gene: TRBJ1-1; V gene: TRBV4-3; D gene: .; clone size: .; CDR3 protein: CASSQDNRDRSEAFF; CDR3 DNA: TGCGCCAGCAGCCAAGATAACAGGGACCGATCTGAAGCTTTCTTT
J gene: TRBJ1-4; V gene: TRBV7-6; D gene: .; clone size: .; CDR3 protein: CASRPPRGAARNEKLFF; CDR3 DNA: TGTGCCAGCAGACCACCCCGTGGGGCAGCTCGAAATGAAAAACTGTTTTTT
J gene: TRBJ1-2; V gene: TRBV6-5; D gene: .; clone size: .; CDR3 protein: CASSYSGGGGGYTF; CDR3 DNA: TGTGCCAGCAGTTACTCGGGAGGGGGTGGTGGCTACACCTTC
J gene: TRBJ2-5; V gene: TRBV9; D gene: .; clone size: once; CDR3 protein: CASSVDQGGLAQYF; CDR3 DNA: TGTGCCAGCAGCGTAGATCAAGGCGGGCTCGCCCAGTACTTC
J gene: TRBJ2-2; V gene: TRBV27; D gene: .; clone size: .; CDR3 protein: CASSRTGRDTGELFF; CDR3 DNA: TGTGCCAGCAGCCGAACAGGACGGGACACCGGGGAGCTGTTTTTT
J gene: TRBJ2-5; V gene: TRBV6-4; D gene: TRBD2; clone size: .; CDR3 protein: CASSGLAGEEETQYF; CDR3 DNA: TGTGCCAGCAGTGGACTAGCGGGGGAAGAAGAGACCCAGTACTTC
J gene: TRBJ2-3; V gene: TRBV29-1; D gene: TRBD2; clone size: .; CDR3 protein: CSGELAGKADTQYF; CDR3 DNA: TGCAGCGGCGAACTAGCGGGGAAGGCAGATACGCAGTATTTT
J gene: TRBJ1-3; V gene: TRBV6-5; D gene: .; clone size: .; CDR3 protein: CASRAGLNSGNTIYF; CDR3 DNA: TGTGCCAGCAGAGCAGGACTAAACTCTGGAAACACCATATATTTT
J gene: TRBJ2-5; V gene: TRBV29-1; D gene: TRBD2; clone size: once; CDR3 protein: CSVEDFKRGGGETQYF; CDR3 DNA: TGCAGCGTTGAAGATTTTAAGCGGGGGGGCGGGGAGACCCAGTACTTC
J gene: TRBJ1-2; V gene: TRBV7-2; D gene: TRBD1; clone size: .; CDR3 protein: CASSWDRPYTF; CDR3 DNA: TGTGCCAGCAGCTGGGACAGGCCCTACACCTTC
J gene: TRBJ2-5; V gene: TRBV2; D gene: TRBD2; clone size: .; CDR3 protein: CASSEALLAGRETQYF; CDR3 DNA: TGTGCCAGCAGTGAAGCGCTTTTAGCGGGCCGAGAGACCCAGTACTTC
J gene: TRBJ2-7; V gene: TRBV18; D gene: TRBD1; clone size: .; CDR3 protein: CASSPTTGVYEQYF; CDR3 DNA: TGTGCCAGCTCACCTACTACAGGGGTCTACGAGCAGTACTTC
J gene: TRBJ2-2; V gene: TRBV29-1; D gene: .; clone size: .; CDR3 protein: CSVADTGELFF; CDR3 DNA: TGCAGCGTTGCGGACACCGGGGAGCTGTTTTTT
J gene: TRBJ1-2; V gene: TRBV11-2; D gene: TRBD1; clone size: .; CDR3 protein: CASSLAFQGARSNGYTF; CDR3 DNA: TGTGCCAGCAGCTTAGCCTTCCAGGGGGCGAGGTCGAATGGCTACACCTTC
J gene: TRBJ2-7; V gene: TRBV7-2; D gene: TRBD1; clone size: .; CDR3 protein: CASSFTPATGGLSGQYF; CDR3 DNA: TGTGCCAGCAGCTTTACCCCAGCGACAGGGGGCCTGTCAGGGCAGTACTTC
J gene: TRBJ1-6; V gene: TRBV30; D gene: .; clone size: .; CDR3 protein: CAWRTGDSPLHF; CDR3 DNA: TGTGCCTGGAGAACAGGAGATTCACCCCTCCACTTT
J gene: TRBJ1-2; V gene: TRBV5-1; D gene: TRBD1; clone size: .; CDR3 protein: CASSLGQGLIYGYTF; CDR3 DNA: TGCGCCAGCAGCTTGGGACAGGGATTAATCTATGGCTACACCTTC
J gene: TRBJ1-5; V gene: TRBV6-5; D gene: TRBD1; clone size: few; CDR3 protein: CASSPTGGVQPQHF; CDR3 DNA: TGTGCCAGCAGCCCTACAGGGGGCGTTCAGCCCCAGCATTTT
J gene: TRBJ2-1; V gene: TRBV5-1; D gene: .; clone size: once; CDR3 protein: CASSLQGGNEQFF; CDR3 DNA: TGCGCCAGCAGCCTACAGGGGGGGAATGAGCAGTTCTTC
J gene: TRBJ1-2; V gene: TRBV2; D gene: .; clone size: few; CDR3 protein: CASSYSGGSDGYTF; CDR3 DNA: TGTGCCAGCAGTTACTCAGGCGGGTCGGATGGCTACACCTTC
J gene: TRBJ1-5; V gene: TRBV5-6; D gene: .; clone size: .; CDR3 protein: CASSLWGEWQPQHF; CDR3 DNA: TGTGCCAGCAGCTTGTGGGGGGAATGGCAGCCCCAGCATTTT
J gene: TRBJ2-1; V gene: TRBV4-1; D gene: .; clone size: once; CDR3 protein: CASSPPRGDSYNEQFF; CDR3 DNA: TGCGCCAGCAGCCCGCCTCGCGGGGACTCCTACAATGAGCAGTTCTTC
J gene: TRBJ2-7; V gene: TRBV29-1; D gene: .; clone size: .; CDR3 protein: CSARDTYEQYF; CDR3 DNA: TGCAGCGCCCGGGATACCTACGAGCAGTACTTC
J gene: TRBJ2-5; V gene: TRBV27; D gene: .; clone size: .; CDR3 protein: CASSLSPSHRETQYF; CDR3 DNA: TGTGCCAGCAGTTTATCACCCTCCCACCGGGAGACCCAGTACTTC
J gene: TRBJ2-3; V gene: TRBV5-8; D gene: TRBD1; clone size: .; CDR3 protein: CASSPGQGSTDTQYF; CDR3 DNA: TGTGCCAGCAGCCCGGGACAGGGAAGCACAGATACGCAGTATTTT
J gene: TRBJ1-1; V gene: TRBV27; D gene: .; clone size: .; CDR3 protein: CASSRSGSEAFF; CDR3 DNA: TGTGCCAGCAGTCGCTCAGGGTCAGAAGCTTTCTTT
J gene: TRBJ1-5; V gene: TRBV4-2; D gene: TRBD1; clone size: .; CDR3 protein: CASSPGQVNQPQHF; CDR3 DNA: TGTGCCAGCAGCCCCGGACAGGTTAATCAGCCCCAGCATTTT
J gene: TRBJ1-5; V gene: TRBV19; D gene: TRBD1; clone size: once; CDR3 protein: CASSTRATGVNQPQHF; CDR3 DNA: TGTGCCAGTAGTACAAGAGCGACAGGGGTCAATCAGCCCCAGCATTTT
J gene: TRBJ2-4; V gene: TRBV6-5; D gene: .; clone size: .; CDR3 protein: CASSWGVGTKNIQYF; CDR3 DNA: TGTGCCAGCAGTTGGGGCGTGGGAACCAAAAACATTCAGTACTTC
J gene: TRBJ2-7; V gene: TRBV6-5; D gene: .; clone size: .; CDR3 protein: CASSYSRVGVYYEQYF; CDR3 DNA: TGTGCCAGCAGTTACTCCCGGGTCGGGGTATACTACGAGCAGTACTTC
J gene: TRBJ2-7; V gene: TRBV11-2; D gene: TRBD1; clone size: few; CDR3 protein: CASSSDRANYEQYF; CDR3 DNA: TGTGCCAGCAGCTCTGACAGGGCCAACTACGAGCAGTACTTC
J gene: TRBJ1-5; V gene: TRBV6-5; D gene: .; clone size: .; CDR3 protein: CASSPTPGQPQHF; CDR3 DNA: TGTGCCAGCAGTCCCACCCCCGGTCAGCCCCAGCATTTT
J gene: TRBJ2-2; V gene: TRBV5-4; D gene: .; clone size: .; CDR3 protein: CASSSNGGGVTGELFF; CDR3 DNA: TGTGCCAGCAGCTCGAATGGGGGGGGCGTAACCGGGGAGCTGTTTTTT
J gene: TRBJ1-2; V gene: TRBV11-2; D gene: .; clone size: .; CDR3 protein: CASSLVGTNYGYTF; CDR3 DNA: TGTGCCAGCAGCTTAGTAGGGACAAACTATGGCTACACCTTC
J gene: TRBJ2-5; V gene: TRBV7-9; D gene: TRBD1; clone size: .; CDR3 protein: CASSLDRGHGTQYF; CDR3 DNA: TGTGCCAGCAGCCTGGACAGGGGGCACGGGACCCAGTACTTC
J gene: TRBJ2-3; V gene: TRBV30; D gene: TRBD2; clone size: .; CDR3 protein: CAWTRPGGGPTDTQYF; CDR3 DNA: TGTGCCTGGACCCGCCCCGGCGGGGGGCCCACAGATACGCAGTATTTT
J gene: TRBJ1-1; V gene: TRBV10-2; D gene: .; clone size: .; CDR3 protein: CATKRLKNTEAFF; CDR3 DNA: TGCGCCACCAAGAGACTGAAGAACACTGAAGCTTTCTTT